Listed below are T cell receptor beta chains from one sample, sequenced in a study of cytomegalovirus exposure and HLA in healthy donors. Generated by immunoSEQ multiplex PCR, the TCRdb table keeps only in-frame clones and is missing some. Of around 110,000 clones listed, 65% to 90% are singletons. The sample comprised PBMCs. The source is a woman aged 30 to 39 in good health and CMV-seronegative. Both conserved end residues are part of each CDR3. The D gene is left open where the match is weak. Part of the rows lack a size; the others show once, few, many or a class for expanded clones.

v_call	clone_size	d_call	j_call	cdr3_nt	cdr3_aa
TRBV7-2	few	NA	TRBJ2-3	TGTGCCAGCGGGGACAGCGGGTACACAGATACGCAGTATTTT	CASGDSGYTDTQYF
TRBV7-9	NA	TRBD2	TRBJ2-2	TGTGCCAGCAGCTTAGAGCGGGAGGTAACCGGGGAGCTGTTTTTT	CASSLEREVTGELFF
TRBV6-1	NA	NA	TRBJ2-7	TGTGCCAGCAGTGCGGTCCAGGGGCCTCCCTACGAGCAGTACTTC	CASSAVQGPPYEQYF
TRBV15	NA	NA	TRBJ2-7	TGTGCCACCAGCGGGCCGCAGGGGCTCAGGAGCTCCTACGAGCAGTACTTC	CATSGPQGLRSSYEQYF
TRBV15	NA	TRBD1	TRBJ1-1	TGTGCCACCAGCTCCCACAGGGGTAACACTGAAGCTTTCTTT	CATSSHRGNTEAFF
TRBV30	NA	TRBD2	TRBJ2-7	TGTGCCTGGAAACTTCCTGGACTAGCGGTCTACGAGCAGTACTTC	CAWKLPGLAVYEQYF
TRBV6-5	few	TRBD1	TRBJ2-1	TGTGCCAGCAGTTATCAGGGACAGGGTGAGCAGTTCTTC	CASSYQGQGEQFF
TRBV14	NA	NA	TRBJ2-5	TGTGCCAGCAGCCAAGAACGTGTTGGGCAGATTTGGGAGACCCAGTACTTC	CASSQERVGQIWETQYF
TRBV5-1	NA	NA	TRBJ2-1	TGCGCCAGCAGCCCTCCGGTCGGGGATAACAATGAGCAGTTCTTC	CASSPPVGDNNEQFF
TRBV27	NA	NA	TRBJ1-6	TGTGCCAGCAGGGCGGGCAGTTCCTATAATTCACCCCTCCACTTT	CASRAGSSYNSPLHF
TRBV6-6	NA	NA	TRBJ1-1	TGTGCCAGCAGTTCCTACACAGGGATGAACACTGAAGCTTTCTTT	CASSSYTGMNTEAFF
TRBV27	NA	TRBD2	TRBJ2-3	TGTGCCAGCAGCCTAACTAGCGGGAGGAAGAATACGCAGTATTTT	CASSLTSGRKNTQYF
TRBV25-1	NA	TRBD2	TRBJ2-1	TGTGCCAGCAGTGGTAGGACTAGCAGCTCCTACAATGAGCAGTTCTTC	CASSGRTSSSYNEQFF
TRBV10-3	NA	TRBD1	TRBJ1-4	TGTGCCATCAGTCGGACAGGGGGCCCTGTTAATGAAAAACTGTTTTTT	CAISRTGGPVNEKLFF
TRBV7-9	NA	NA	TRBJ2-3	TGTGCCAGCAGCATTCATACCTGGGACAACACAGATACGCAGTATTTT	CASSIHTWDNTDTQYF
TRBV27	NA	NA	TRBJ2-7	TGTGCCAGCAGCTTCACAGGCTACGAGCAGTACTTC	CASSFTGYEQYF
TRBV6-6	few	TRBD1	TRBJ1-1	TGTGCCAGCAGTTACGGGACAGGGGGTTCTGAAGCTTTCTTT	CASSYGTGGSEAFF
TRBV6-1	NA	NA	TRBJ2-7	TGTGCCAGCAGCTCCACAAGTAACTCCTACGAGCAGTACTTC	CASSSTSNSYEQYF
TRBV4-3	NA	NA	TRBJ2-5	TGCGCCACCACGTCCAGTTGGGGAGCAATACAAGAGACCCAGTACTTC	CATTSSWGAIQETQYF
TRBV14	NA	TRBD1	TRBJ1-2	TGTGCCAGCAGCCAAGGAGGACAGGGAAACTATGGCTACACCTTC	CASSQGGQGNYGYTF
TRBV9	NA	NA	TRBJ2-1	TGTGCCAGCAGCGTAGAGCTCGTATCAACCTACAATGAGCAGTTCTTC	CASSVELVSTYNEQFF
TRBV27	NA	NA	TRBJ1-1	TGTGCCAGCAGCTCCGGGACAACAAACACTGAAGCTTTCTTT	CASSSGTTNTEAFF
TRBV7-9	NA	TRBD2	TRBJ2-3	TGTGCCAGCAGCTTGGCGGGACTAGCGGCTAGCACAGATACGCAGTATTTT	CASSLAGLAASTDTQYF
TRBV6-1	NA	TRBD1	TRBJ2-5	TGTGCCAGCAGTGGACAGGGGCAAGAGACCCAGTACTTC	CASSGQGQETQYF
TRBV6-4	few	TRBD2	TRBJ2-1	TGTGCCAGCAGTCTCTCGGGGGGGGAGAATGAGCAGTTCTTC	CASSLSGGENEQFF
TRBV5-1	NA	NA	TRBJ2-3	TGCGCCAGCAGCTTGGTTGGTAGCGGAGATACGCAGTATTTT	CASSLVGSGDTQYF
TRBV30	NA	TRBD1	TRBJ1-5	TGTGCCTGGAGTGGGGGACAGGGGGCCGGTCAGCCCCAGCATTTT	CAWSGGQGAGQPQHF
TRBV4-1	medium-sized	TRBD2	TRBJ2-1	TGCGCCAGCAGCCCCTGGAGCGGGACGTATTTCTCCTACAATGAGCAGTTCTTC	CASSPWSGTYFSYNEQFF
TRBV7-2	NA	TRBD1	TRBJ2-7	TGTGCCAGCAGCTTAGGCGCCCTGACAGGGGGCGGCGAGCAGTACTTC	CASSLGALTGGGEQYF
TRBV27	NA	NA	TRBJ2-7	TGTGCCAGCAGTCGGGGTAGCTCCTACGAGCAGTACTTC	CASSRGSSYEQYF
TRBV5-1	NA	TRBD1	TRBJ2-7	TGCGCCAGCACCACTACCGGACAGGGGGCATCCTACGAGCAGTACTTC	CASTTTGQGASYEQYF
TRBV9	NA	TRBD2	TRBJ2-1	TGTGCCAGCAGCGTAGCATTGTTGGTAGCGGGAGACAATGAGCAGTTCTTC	CASSVALLVAGDNEQFF
TRBV5-1	NA	NA	TRBJ2-7	TGCGCCAGCAGTTCCAAGGTGGGGCAGGGATCCTACGAGCAGTACTTC	CASSSKVGQGSYEQYF
TRBV5-1	NA	NA	TRBJ2-5	TGCGCCAGCAGCTCCGGACAGCTAACAGAGACCCAGTACTTC	CASSSGQLTETQYF
TRBV27	NA	TRBD2	TRBJ2-1	TGTGCCAGCAGTCTAGCGGGGGGCGATGAGCAGTTCTTC	CASSLAGGDEQFF
TRBV7-6	NA	TRBD1	TRBJ2-2	TGTGCCAGCAGCTCACCCTCCGGGACAGGGGTAACCGGGGAGCTGTTTTTT	CASSSPSGTGVTGELFF
TRBV25-1	NA	TRBD2	TRBJ2-1	TGTGCCAGCAGTGAATATTCACTAGCGGGAGCGTCCTACAATGAGCAGTTCTTC	CASSEYSLAGASYNEQFF
TRBV5-6	NA	TRBD2	TRBJ2-1	TGTGCCAGCAGCTACGGGACTAGCGGAGGGAAGTTCTTC	CASSYGTSGGKFF
TRBV7-2	NA	TRBD2	TRBJ2-3	TGTGCCAGCAGCTGGACTAGCGGGAGGGCGGCAGATACGCAGTATTTT	CASSWTSGRAADTQYF
TRBV28	NA	NA	TRBJ2-7	TGTGCCAGCACGGGTCGCGGGCTCTATTACGAGCAGTACTTC	CASTGRGLYYEQYF
TRBV7-6	NA	NA	TRBJ2-1	TGTGCCAGCAGCCTAGAATCGCTAGCGCTTTACAATGAGCAGTTCTTC	CASSLESLALYNEQFF
TRBV6-5	NA	TRBD1	TRBJ1-4	TGTGCCAGCAGTTACTCTGGGGGACAGCTTAATGAAAAACTGTTTTTT	CASSYSGGQLNEKLFF
TRBV7-2	once	NA	TRBJ1-5	TGTGCCAGCAGCTTCCAGGGGCAGCCCCAGCATTTT	CASSFQGQPQHF
TRBV6-6	NA	TRBD2	TRBJ2-7	TGTGCCAGCAGTCCTAGCGGGAAGCAACTCGAGCAGTACTTC	CASSPSGKQLEQYF
TRBV28	once	NA	TRBJ1-2	TGTGCCAGCAGTTTGGTTAGCCATGGCTACACCTTC	CASSLVSHGYTF
TRBV10-3	few	TRBD1	TRBJ2-7	TGTGCCATCAGTGACGGGACAGGGGTTACCGAGCAGTACTTC	CAISDGTGVTEQYF
TRBV28	NA	TRBD2	TRBJ2-7	TGTGCCAGCAGTCACCGACTAGCGGGAGTCGACGAGCAGTACTTC	CASSHRLAGVDEQYF
TRBV27	NA	NA	TRBJ2-5	TGTGCCAGCAGTCCAAGCAGGGGCATGGGGGAGACCCAGTACTTC	CASSPSRGMGETQYF
TRBV6-6	NA	TRBD1	TRBJ2-7	TGTGCTAGTACCGGGACAGGGGATCGGGAGCAGTACTTC	CASTGTGDREQYF
TRBV6-1	NA	NA	TRBJ1-1	TGTGCCAGCATCCCGCCCGGAGATACTGAAGCTTTCTTT	CASIPPGDTEAFF
TRBV5-1	NA	NA	TRBJ2-3	TGCGCCAGCAGCTTGGCAGGAGATACGCAGTATTTT	CASSLAGDTQYF
TRBV28	NA	TRBD1	TRBJ2-3	TGTGCCAGCACCCCAGAGGGACAGGGGGCAGATACGCAGTATTTT	CASTPEGQGADTQYF
TRBV5-6	NA	TRBD1	TRBJ1-1	TGTGCCAGCAGACGACAGGGGCCGAACACTGAAGCTTTCTTT	CASRRQGPNTEAFF